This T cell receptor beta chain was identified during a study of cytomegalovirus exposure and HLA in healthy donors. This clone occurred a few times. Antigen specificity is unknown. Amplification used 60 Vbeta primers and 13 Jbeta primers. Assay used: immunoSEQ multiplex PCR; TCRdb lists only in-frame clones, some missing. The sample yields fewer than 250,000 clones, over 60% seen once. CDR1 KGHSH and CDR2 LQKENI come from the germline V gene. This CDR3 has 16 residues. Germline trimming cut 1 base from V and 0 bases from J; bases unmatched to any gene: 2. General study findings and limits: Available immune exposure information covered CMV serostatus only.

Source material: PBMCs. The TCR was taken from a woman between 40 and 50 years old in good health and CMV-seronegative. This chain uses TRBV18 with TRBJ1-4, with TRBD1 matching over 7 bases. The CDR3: CASSPQGATTNEKLFF. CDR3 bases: TGTGCCAGCTCACCACAGGGGGCTACAACTAATGAAAAACTGTTTTTT. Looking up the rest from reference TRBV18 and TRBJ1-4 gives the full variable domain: NAGVMQNPRHLVRRRGQEARLRCSPMKGHSHVYWYRQLPEEGLKFMVYLQKENIIDESGMPKERFSAEFPKEGPSILRIQQVVRGDSAAYFCASSPQGATTNEKLFFGSGTQLSVL.